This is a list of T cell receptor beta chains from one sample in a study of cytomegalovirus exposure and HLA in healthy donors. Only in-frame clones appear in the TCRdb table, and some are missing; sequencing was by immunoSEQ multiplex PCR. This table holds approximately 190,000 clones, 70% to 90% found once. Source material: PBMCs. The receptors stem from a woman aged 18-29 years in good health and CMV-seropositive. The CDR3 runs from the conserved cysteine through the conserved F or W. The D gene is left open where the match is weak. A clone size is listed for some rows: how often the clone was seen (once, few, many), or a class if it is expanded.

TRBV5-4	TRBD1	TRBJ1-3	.	CASSLSQGAGNTIYF	TGTGCCAGCAGCTTGTCTCAGGGGGCTGGAAACACCATATATTTT
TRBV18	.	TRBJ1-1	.	CASSPISAAANTEAFF	TGTGCCAGCTCACCAATTAGTGCGGCAGCGAACACTGAAGCTTTCTTT
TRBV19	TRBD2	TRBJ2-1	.	CASSPDSIWTSGGNYNEQFF	TGTGCCAGCAGTCCGGATTCGATATGGACTAGCGGGGGGAATTACAATGAGCAGTTCTTC
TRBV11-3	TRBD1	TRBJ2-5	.	CASRGPVAGGETQYF	TGTGCCAGCAGGGGGCCCGTGGCAGGGGGAGAGACCCAGTACTTC
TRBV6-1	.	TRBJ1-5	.	CASSLDILSNQPQHF	TGTGCCAGCAGTTTAGACATCCTTAGCAATCAGCCCCAGCATTTT
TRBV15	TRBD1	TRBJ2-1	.	CATSTEGQGAYNEQFF	TGTGCCACCAGCACCGAGGGACAGGGGGCTTACAATGAGCAGTTCTTC
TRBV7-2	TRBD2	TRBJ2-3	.	CASSQRAGSLTDTQYF	TGTGCCAGCAGCCAGCGAGCGGGGAGTCTCACAGATACGCAGTATTTT
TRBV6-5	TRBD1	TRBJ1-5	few	CASSVQQGAHPQHF	TGTGCCAGCAGTGTTCAACAGGGGGCGCATCCCCAGCATTTT
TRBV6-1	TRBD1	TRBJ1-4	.	CASNDRATNEKLFF	TGTGCCAGCAACGACAGGGCAACTAATGAAAAACTGTTTTTT
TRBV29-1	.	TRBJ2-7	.	CSVMQATSAYEQYF	TGCAGCGTTATGCAAGCGACGTCAGCCTACGAGCAGTACTTC
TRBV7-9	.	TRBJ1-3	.	CASSLARGGSGNTIYF	TGTGCCAGCAGCTTAGCCCGCGGGGGCTCAGGAAACACCATATATTTT
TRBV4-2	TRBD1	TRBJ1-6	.	CASSRNGQGDNSPLHF	TGTGCCAGCAGCCGAAATGGACAGGGGGACAATTCACCCCTCCACTTT
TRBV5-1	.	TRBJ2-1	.	CASSLVPGFVDEQFF	TGCGCCAGCAGCTTGGTCCCAGGGTTTGTTGATGAGCAGTTCTTC
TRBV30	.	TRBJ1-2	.	CAWSRGTHYGYTF	TGTGCCTGGAGTCGGGGAACTCACTATGGCTACACCTTC
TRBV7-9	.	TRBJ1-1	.	CSSSLGVGMNTEAFF	TGTTCCAGCAGCTTAGGCGTGGGCATGAACACTGAAGCTTTCTTT
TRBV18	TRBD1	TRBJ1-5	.	CASSPPLTGGNQPQHF	TGTGCCAGCTCACCACCGTTGACAGGGGGCAATCAGCCCCAGCATTTT
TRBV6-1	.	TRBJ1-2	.	CASSISQTSYGYTF	TGTGCCAGCAGTATTAGCCAGACGAGCTATGGCTACACCTTC
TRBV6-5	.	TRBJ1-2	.	CASRMDSGYGYTF	TGTGCCAGCAGAATGGACAGCGGCTATGGCTACACCTTC
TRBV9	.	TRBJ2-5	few	CASSDGTARGTQYF	TGTGCCAGCAGTGATGGGACTGCGAGGGGGACCCAGTACTTC
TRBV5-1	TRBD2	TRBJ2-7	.	CASSEAGGPYEQYF	TGCGCCAGCAGCGAAGCGGGGGGTCCCTACGAGCAGTACTTC
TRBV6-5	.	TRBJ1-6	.	CASSSPTDPNSPLHF	TGTGCCAGCAGTTCTCCGACAGATCCCAATTCACCCCTCCACTTT
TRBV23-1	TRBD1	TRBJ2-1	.	CASRTTGQGDNEQFF	TGCGCCAGCAGAACAACGGGACAGGGGGATAATGAGCAGTTCTTC
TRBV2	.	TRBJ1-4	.	CASRRTATNEKLFF	TGTGCCAGCAGACGGACAGCAACTAATGAAAAACTGTTTTTT
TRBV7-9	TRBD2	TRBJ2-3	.	CASSLAIAGVIDTQYF	TGTGCCAGCAGCTTAGCGATAGCGGGGGTAATAGATACGCAGTATTTT
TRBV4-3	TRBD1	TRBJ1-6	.	CASSQDGGTGSSPLHF	TGCGCCAGCAGCCAAGACGGGGGGACAGGGTCTTCACCCCTCCACTTT
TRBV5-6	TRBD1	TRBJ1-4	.	CASSRQGLLNEKLFF	TGTGCCAGCAGCAGACAGGGTCTCCTGAATGAAAAACTGTTTTTT
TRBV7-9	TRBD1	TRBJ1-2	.	CASSPSGQGNYGYTF	TGTGCCAGCAGCCCGTCGGGACAGGGCAACTATGGCTACACCTTC
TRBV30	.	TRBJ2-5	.	CAWSGGAGGGLETQYF	TGTGCCTGGAGTGGCGGGGCGGGTGGGGGATTGGAGACCCAGTACTTC
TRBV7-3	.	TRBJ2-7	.	CASSSTPAPSYEQYF	TGTGCCAGCAGCTCCACCCCAGCGCCCTCCTACGAGCAGTACTTC
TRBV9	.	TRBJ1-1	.	CASSVIDRLNTEAFF	TGTGCCAGCAGCGTGATCGACAGGCTGAACACTGAAGCTTTCTTT
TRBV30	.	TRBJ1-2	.	CAWSAGYGYTF	TGTGCCTGGAGTGCAGGGTATGGCTACACCTTC
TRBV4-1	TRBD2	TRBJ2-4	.	CASSLKSPRGERNIQYF	TGCGCCAGCAGCCTTAAAAGCCCGCGGGGGGAGAGAAACATTCAGTACTTC
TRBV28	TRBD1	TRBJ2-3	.	CASSLPPQGLGIDTQYF	TGTGCCAGCAGTCTCCCACCACAGGGGCTGGGGATAGATACGCAGTATTTT
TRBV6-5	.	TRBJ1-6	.	CASSREGGRNSPLHF	TGTGCCAGCAGCAGGGAGGGCGGGCGGAATTCACCCCTCCACTTT
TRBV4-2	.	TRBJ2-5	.	CASSARTPHQETQYF	TGTGCCAGCAGCGCCCGAACACCTCACCAAGAGACCCAGTACTTC
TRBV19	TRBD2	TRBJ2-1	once	CASSPRGGRGGAKNEQFF	TGTGCCAGTAGTCCCCGTGGGGGGCGGGGGGGCGCGAAGAATGAGCAGTTCTTC
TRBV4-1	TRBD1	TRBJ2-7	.	CASSQVGDSSYEQYF	TGCGCCAGCAGCCAAGTGGGGGACAGCTCCTACGAGCAGTACTTC
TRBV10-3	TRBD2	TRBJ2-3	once	CAIGDLAGDTDTQYF	TGTGCCATCGGTGACCTAGCGGGGGACACAGATACGCAGTATTTT
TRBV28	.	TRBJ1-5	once	CASSFSPQGGNQPQHF	TGTGCCAGCAGTTTCTCCCCGCAGGGCGGCAATCAGCCCCAGCATTTT
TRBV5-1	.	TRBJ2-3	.	CASKRLESVDTQYF	TGCGCCAGCAAGCGACTAGAGAGTGTAGATACGCAGTATTTT
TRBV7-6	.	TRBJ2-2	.	CASSPYPRGNTGELFF	TGTGCCAGCAGTCCCTATCCGCGAGGGAACACCGGGGAGCTGTTTTTT
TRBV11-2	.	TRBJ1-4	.	CASSLLGGWSNEKLFF	TGTGCCAGCAGCCTCCTAGGGGGATGGAGTAATGAAAAACTGTTTTTT
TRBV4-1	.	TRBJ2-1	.	CASSQSKQNEQFF	TGCGCCAGCAGCCAAAGTAAGCAAAATGAGCAGTTCTTC
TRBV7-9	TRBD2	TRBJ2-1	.	CASSRGGGIPYNEQFF	TGTGCCAGCAGCCGCGGGGGGGGCATCCCGTATAATGAGCAGTTCTTC
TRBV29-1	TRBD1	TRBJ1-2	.	CSVARDRVTYGYTF	TGCAGCGTGGCCCGGGACAGGGTTACCTATGGCTACACCTTC
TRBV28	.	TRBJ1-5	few	CASSLRGNSNQPQHF	TGTGCCAGCAGTTTGAGGGGGAATAGCAATCAGCCCCAGCATTTT
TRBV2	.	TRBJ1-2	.	CASSEQGGYTF	TGTGCCAGCAGTGAACAGGGGGGCTACACCTTC
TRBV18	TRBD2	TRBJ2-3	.	CASSPSLAGYTDTQYF	TGTGCCAGCTCACCCAGCCTAGCGGGATACACAGATACGCAGTATTTT
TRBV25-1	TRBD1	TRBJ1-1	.	CASSESPQGAGSEAFF	TGTGCCAGCAGTGAATCCCCACAGGGGGCAGGATCTGAAGCTTTCTTT
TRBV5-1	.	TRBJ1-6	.	CASSLERGSYNSPLHF	TGTGCCAGCAGCTTGGAAAGGGGCTCCTATAATTCACCCCTCCACTTT
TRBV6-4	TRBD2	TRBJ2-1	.	CASSDGLAGSEQFF	TGTGCCAGCAGTGACGGGTTAGCGGGGAGTGAGCAGTTCTTC
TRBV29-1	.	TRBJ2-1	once	CSVEGRFTEQFF	TGCAGCGTTGAGGGCAGATTCACTGAGCAGTTCTTC
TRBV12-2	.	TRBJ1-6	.	CASRWLWLQASNSPLHF	TGTGCAAGTCGTTGGCTCTGGTTACAGGCAAGCAATTCACCCCTCCACTTT
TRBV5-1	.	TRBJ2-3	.	CASRTEYTDTQYF	TGCGCCAGCAGGACAGAATACACAGATACGCAGTATTTT